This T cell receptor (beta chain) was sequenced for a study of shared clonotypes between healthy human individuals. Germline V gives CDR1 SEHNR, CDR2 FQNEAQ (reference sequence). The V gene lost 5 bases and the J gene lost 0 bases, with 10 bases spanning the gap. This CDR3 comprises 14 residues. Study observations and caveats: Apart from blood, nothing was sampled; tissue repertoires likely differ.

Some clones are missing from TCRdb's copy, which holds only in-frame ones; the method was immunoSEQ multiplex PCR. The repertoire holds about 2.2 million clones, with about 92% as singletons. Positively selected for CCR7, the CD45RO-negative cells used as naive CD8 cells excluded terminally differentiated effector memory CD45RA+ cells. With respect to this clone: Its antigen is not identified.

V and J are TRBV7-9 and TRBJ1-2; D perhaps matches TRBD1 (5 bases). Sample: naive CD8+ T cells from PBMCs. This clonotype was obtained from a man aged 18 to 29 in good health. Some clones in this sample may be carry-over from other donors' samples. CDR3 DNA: TGTGCCAGCAGCCCAAGGACACCTAACTATGGCTACACCTTC. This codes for CASSPRTPNYGYTF. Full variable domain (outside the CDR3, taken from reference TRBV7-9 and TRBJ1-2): DTGVSQNPRHKITKRGQNVTFRCDPISEHNRLYWYRQTLGQGPEFLTYFQNEAQLEKSRLLSDRFSAERPKGSFSTLEIQRTEQGDSAMYLCASSPRTPNYGYTFGSGTRLTVV.